The subject of this entry is one T cell receptor (beta chain). Its specificity is unknown. The donors were members of the roughly 130-subject validation cohort (separate from the roughly 670-subject first cohort). This specimen belongs to a study of cytomegalovirus exposure and HLA in healthy donors. Study observations and caveats: Cytomegalovirus-associated TCR beta chains were listed, numbering some 180. Despite most TCR sequences being rare, some public TCRs occurred in many donors. In vitro work confirmed that three CMV-associated chains recognize CMV antigens.

Produced via immunoSEQ multiplex PCR; TCRdb's table is partial and in-frame only. The sample gives 150,000 to 200,000 clones, around nine tenths of which show up once; more than 1.3% is in the top ten. Trimming pared 3 bases from V and 3 bases from J, leaving 15 bases between. The CDR3 extends over 15 amino acids. CDR1 and CDR2 (germline): SGHRS, YFSETQ. The V and J genes are TRBV5-1 and TRBJ1-1; TRBD1 might be the D (5 bases). The sequenced material came from PBMCs. This TCR was sampled from a woman in her 30s in good health and CMV-seronegative. The DNA of the CDR3 is TGCGCCAGCAGCTCCAGTCCAGGGAGGGACACTGAAGCTTTCTTT. Translating it yields CASSSSPGRDTEAFF.